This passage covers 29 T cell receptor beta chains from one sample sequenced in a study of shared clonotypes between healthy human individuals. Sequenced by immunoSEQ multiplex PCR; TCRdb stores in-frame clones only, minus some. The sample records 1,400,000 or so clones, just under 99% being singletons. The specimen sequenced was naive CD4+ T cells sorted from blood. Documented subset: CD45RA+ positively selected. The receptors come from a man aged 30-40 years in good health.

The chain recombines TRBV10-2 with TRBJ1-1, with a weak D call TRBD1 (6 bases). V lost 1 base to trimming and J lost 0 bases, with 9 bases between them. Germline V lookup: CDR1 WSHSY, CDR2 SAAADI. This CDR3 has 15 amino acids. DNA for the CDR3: TGCGCCAGCAGTGAGTACGGACAGTTGAACACTGAAGCTTTCTTT. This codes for CASSEYGQLNTEAFF.

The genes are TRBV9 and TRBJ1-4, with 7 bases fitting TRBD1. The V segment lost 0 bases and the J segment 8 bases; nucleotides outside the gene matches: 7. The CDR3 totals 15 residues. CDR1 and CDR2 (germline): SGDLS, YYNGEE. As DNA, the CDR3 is TGTGCCAGCAGCGTAGGGACAGGAGGGCCCGAAAAACTGTTTTTT. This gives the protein CASSVGTGGPEKLFF.

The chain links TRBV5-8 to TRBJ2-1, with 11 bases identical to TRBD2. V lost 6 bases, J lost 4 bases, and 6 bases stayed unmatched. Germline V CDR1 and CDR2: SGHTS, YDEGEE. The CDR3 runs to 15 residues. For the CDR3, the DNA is TGTGCCAGCAACCGACTAGCGGGATTATACAATGAGCAGTTCTTC. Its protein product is CASNRLAGLYNEQFF.

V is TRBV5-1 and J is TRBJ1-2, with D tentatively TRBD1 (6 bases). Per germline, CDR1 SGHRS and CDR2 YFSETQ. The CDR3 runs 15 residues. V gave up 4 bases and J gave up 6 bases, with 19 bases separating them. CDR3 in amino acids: CASSRSPGHPDGYTF. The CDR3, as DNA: TGCGCCAGCAGCCGTTCACCGGGACATCCAGATGGCTACACCTTC.

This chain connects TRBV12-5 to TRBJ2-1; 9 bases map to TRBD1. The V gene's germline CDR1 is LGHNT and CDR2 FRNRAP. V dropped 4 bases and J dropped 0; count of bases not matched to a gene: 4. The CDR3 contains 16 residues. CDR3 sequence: CASGSGQGSSYNEQFF. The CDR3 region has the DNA TGTGCTAGTGGTTCCGGACAGGGGAGCTCCTACAATGAGCAGTTCTTC.

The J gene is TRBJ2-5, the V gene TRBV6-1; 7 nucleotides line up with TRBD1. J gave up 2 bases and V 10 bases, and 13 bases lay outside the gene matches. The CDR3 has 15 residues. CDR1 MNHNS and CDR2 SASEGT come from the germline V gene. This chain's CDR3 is CAIQPAGTDQETQYF. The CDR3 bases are TGTGCCATACAGCCCGCCGGGACAGATCAAGAGACCCAGTACTTC.

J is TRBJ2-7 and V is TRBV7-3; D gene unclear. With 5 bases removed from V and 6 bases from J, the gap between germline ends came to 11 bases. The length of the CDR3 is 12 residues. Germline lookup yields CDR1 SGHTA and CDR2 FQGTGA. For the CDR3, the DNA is TGTGCCAGCAGCCCGAACTCGACCGAGCAGTACTTC. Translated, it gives CASSPNSTEQYF.

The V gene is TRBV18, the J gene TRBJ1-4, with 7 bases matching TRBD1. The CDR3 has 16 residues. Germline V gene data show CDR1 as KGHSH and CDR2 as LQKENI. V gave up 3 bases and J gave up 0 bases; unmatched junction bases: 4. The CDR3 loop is CASSPGDSATNEKLFF. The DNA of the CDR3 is TGTGCCAGCTCACCGGGGGACAGCGCAACTAATGAAAAACTGTTTTTT.

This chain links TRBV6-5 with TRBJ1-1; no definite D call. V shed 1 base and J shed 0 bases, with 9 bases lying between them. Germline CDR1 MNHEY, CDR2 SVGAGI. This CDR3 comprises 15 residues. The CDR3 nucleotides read TGTGCCAGCAGTTACTTCGGAGCAATGAACACTGAAGCTTTCTTT. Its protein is CASSYFGAMNTEAFF.

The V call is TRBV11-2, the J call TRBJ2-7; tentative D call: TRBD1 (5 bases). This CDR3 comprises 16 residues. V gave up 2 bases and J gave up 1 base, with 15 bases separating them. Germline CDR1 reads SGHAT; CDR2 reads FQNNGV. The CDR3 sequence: CASSLRGDAHSYEQYF. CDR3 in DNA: TGTGCCAGCAGCTTAAGGGGTGATGCCCATTCCTACGAGCAGTACTTC.

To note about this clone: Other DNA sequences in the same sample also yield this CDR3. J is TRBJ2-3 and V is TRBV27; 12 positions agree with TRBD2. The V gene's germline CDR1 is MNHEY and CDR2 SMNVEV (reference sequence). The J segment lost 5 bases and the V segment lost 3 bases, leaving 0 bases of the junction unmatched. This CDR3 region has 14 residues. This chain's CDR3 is CASSLGLAGDTQYF. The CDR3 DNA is TGTGCCAGCAGTTTGGGACTAGCGGGAGATACGCAGTATTTT.

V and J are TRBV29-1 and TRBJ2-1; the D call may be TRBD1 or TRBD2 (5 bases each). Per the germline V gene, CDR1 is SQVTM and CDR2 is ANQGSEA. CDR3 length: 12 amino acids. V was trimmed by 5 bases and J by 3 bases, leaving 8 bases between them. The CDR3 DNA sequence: TGCAGCGTTAGGGACGGCTACAATGAGCAGTTCTTC. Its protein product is CSVRDGYNEQFF.

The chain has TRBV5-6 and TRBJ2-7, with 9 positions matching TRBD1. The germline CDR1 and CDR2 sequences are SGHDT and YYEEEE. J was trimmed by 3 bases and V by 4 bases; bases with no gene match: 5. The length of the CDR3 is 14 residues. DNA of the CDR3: TGTGCCAGCAGCCAGGACAGGGGTATCTACGAGCAGTACTTC. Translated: CASSQDRGIYEQYF.

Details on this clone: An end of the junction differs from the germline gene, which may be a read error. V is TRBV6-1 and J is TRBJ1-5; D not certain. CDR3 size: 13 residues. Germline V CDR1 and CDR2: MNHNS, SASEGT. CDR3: CACQESGNQPQHF. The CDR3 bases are TGTGCCTGCCAAGAATCCGGCAACCAGCCCCAGCATTTT.

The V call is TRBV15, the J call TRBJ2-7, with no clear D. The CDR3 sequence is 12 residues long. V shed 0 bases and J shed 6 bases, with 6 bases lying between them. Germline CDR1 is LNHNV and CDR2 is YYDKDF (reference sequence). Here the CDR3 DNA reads TGTGCCACCAGCAGAGATATGGCCGAGCAGTACTTC. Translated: CATSRDMAEQYF.

CDR3 in DNA: TGTGCCAGCAGCTTACAAAGACTAGCGGGAGGTCCGTCCGGGGAGCTGTTTTTT. As protein: CASSLQRLAGGPSGELFF. The chain carries TRBV7-3 and TRBJ2-2; 13 nucleotides align to TRBD2. Germline loops: CDR1 SGHTA, CDR2 FQGTGA. V gave up 2 bases and J gave up 6 bases; unmatched junction bases: 9. The CDR3 covers 18 residues.

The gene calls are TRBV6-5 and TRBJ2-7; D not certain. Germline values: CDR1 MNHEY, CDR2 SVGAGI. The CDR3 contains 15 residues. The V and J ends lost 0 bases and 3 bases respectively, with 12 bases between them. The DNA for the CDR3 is TGTGCCAGCAGTTACTCGCGGTGGGCAAGCTACGAGCAGTACTTC. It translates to CASSYSRWASYEQYF.

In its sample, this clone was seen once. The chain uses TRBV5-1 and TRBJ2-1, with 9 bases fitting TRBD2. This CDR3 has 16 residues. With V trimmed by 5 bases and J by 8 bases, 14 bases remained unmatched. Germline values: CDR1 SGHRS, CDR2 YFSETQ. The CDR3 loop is CASRGGTGLAEYEQFF. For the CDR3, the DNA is TGCGCCAGCAGAGGAGGTACGGGACTAGCAGAATATGAGCAGTTCTTC.

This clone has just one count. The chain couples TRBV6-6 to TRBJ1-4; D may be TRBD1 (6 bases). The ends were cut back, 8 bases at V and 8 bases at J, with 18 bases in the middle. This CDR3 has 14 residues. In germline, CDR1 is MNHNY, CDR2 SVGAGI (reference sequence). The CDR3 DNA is TGTGCCAGCCGAGGAGGGGGGGCTTTGGAAAAACTGTTTTTT. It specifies CASRGGGALEKLFF.

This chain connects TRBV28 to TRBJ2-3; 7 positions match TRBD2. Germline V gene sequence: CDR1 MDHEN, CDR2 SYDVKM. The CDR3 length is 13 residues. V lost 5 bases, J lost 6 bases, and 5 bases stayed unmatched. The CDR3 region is CASSPSGPDTQYF. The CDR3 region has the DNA TGTGCCAGCAGTCCTAGCGGCCCCGATACGCAGTATTTT.

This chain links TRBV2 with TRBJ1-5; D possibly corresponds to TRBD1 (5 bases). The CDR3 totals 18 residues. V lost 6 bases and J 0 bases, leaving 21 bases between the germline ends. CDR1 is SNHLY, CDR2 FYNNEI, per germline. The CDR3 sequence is CASSGREGLGDSNQPQHF. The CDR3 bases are TGTGCCAGCAGCGGCCGGGAGGGGTTAGGGGATAGCAATCAGCCCCAGCATTTT. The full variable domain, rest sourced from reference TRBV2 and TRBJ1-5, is EPEVTQTPSHQVTQMGQEVILRCVPISNHLYFYWYRQILGQKVEFLVSFYNNEISEKSEIFDDQFSVERPDGSNFTLKIRSTKLEDSAMYFCASSGREGLGDSNQPQHFGDGTRLSIL.

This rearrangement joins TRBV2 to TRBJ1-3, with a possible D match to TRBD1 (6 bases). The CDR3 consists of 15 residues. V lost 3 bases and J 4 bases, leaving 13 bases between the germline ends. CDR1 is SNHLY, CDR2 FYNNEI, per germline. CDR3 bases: TGTGCCAGCAGTGATGGACAGCCACTAGGAAACACCATATATTTT. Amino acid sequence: CASSDGQPLGNTIYF.

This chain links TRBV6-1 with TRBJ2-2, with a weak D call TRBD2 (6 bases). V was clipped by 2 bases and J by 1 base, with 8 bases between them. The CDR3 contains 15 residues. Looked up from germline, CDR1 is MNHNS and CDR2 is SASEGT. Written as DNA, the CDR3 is TGTGCCAGCAGTGAACGGGAGTGGAACACCGGGGAGCTGTTTTTT. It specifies CASSEREWNTGELFF.

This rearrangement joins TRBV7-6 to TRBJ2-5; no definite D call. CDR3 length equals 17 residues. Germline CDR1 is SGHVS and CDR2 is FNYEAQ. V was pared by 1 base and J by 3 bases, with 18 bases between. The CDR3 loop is CASSLGLLIRKKETQYF. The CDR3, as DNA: TGTGCCAGCAGCTTAGGACTTTTAATCCGTAAAAAAGAGACCCAGTACTTC.

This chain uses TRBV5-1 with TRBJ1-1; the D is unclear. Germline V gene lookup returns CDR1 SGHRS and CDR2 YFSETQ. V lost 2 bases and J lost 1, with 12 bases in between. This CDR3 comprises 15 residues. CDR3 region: CASSFRATPNTEAFF. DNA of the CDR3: TGCGCCAGCAGCTTCCGGGCTACCCCGAACACTGAAGCTTTCTTT.

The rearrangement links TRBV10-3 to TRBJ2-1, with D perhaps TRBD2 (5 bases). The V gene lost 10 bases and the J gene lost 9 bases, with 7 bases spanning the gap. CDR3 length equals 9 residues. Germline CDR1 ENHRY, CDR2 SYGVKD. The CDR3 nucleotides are TGTGCCACTGGGAGTGAGCAGTTCTTC. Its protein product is CATGSEQFF.

The chain's CDR3 is CSVGPANTGELFF. The CDR3 DNA reads TGCAGCGTTGGTCCGGCGAACACCGGGGAGCTGTTTTTT. The rearrangement links TRBV29-1 to TRBJ2-2; D is undetermined. Germline V gives CDR1 SQVTM, CDR2 ANQGSEA. Between the trimmed V and J ends, which lost 4 bases and 0 bases, there was a span of 6 bases. The CDR3 runs 13 residues.

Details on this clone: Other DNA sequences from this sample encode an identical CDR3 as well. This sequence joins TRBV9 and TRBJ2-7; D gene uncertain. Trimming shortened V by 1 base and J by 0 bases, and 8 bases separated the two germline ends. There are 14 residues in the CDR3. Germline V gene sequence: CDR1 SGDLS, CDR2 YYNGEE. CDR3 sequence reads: CASSVTAVSYEQYF. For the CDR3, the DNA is TGTGCCAGCAGCGTAACAGCCGTCTCCTACGAGCAGTACTTC. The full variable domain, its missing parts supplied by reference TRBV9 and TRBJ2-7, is DSGVTQTPKHLITATGQRVTLRCSPRSGDLSVYWYQQSLDQGLQFLIQYYNGEERAKGNILERFSAQQFPDLHSELNLSSLELGDSALYFCASSVTAVSYEQYFGPGTRLTVT.

In DNA, the CDR3 is TGTGCCAGCAGCGTAGGGCAGACTAGCAATCAGCCCCAGCATTTT. Protein sequence: CASSVGQTSNQPQHF. V usage is TRBV9 and J usage is TRBJ1-5; no clear D gene. The V end was cut by 0 bases, the J end by 0 bases, with 7 bases between. The CDR3 loop spans 15 amino acids. Per the germline V gene, CDR1 is SGDLS and CDR2 is YYNGEE. The full variable domain, rest sourced from reference TRBV9 and TRBJ1-5, is DSGVTQTPKHLITATGQRVTLRCSPRSGDLSVYWYQQSLDQGLQFLIQYYNGEERAKGNILERFSAQQFPDLHSELNLSSLELGDSALYFCASSVGQTSNQPQHFGDGTRLSIL.